The 17 T cell receptor beta chains given below trace back to one sample, sequenced in a study of blood T cells in healthy people across ages. Using a J-beta primer mix together with a sample-barcoded 5' primer, a second PCR was run for about 6 to 11 cycles. TCRdb reprocessed the 5' RACE reads with MiXCR, giving one entry per CDR3 protein. The data show 1.5 million or so distinct CDR3 sequences, about 43% seen once. Sequences were obtained from blood. The origin of the receptors is a woman between 18 and 29 years old in good health.

This clonotype was found a few times. V usage is TRBV5-1 and J usage is TRBJ1-1; TRBD1 aligns across 7 bases. The V gene's germline CDR1 is SGHRS and CDR2 YFSETQ. The CDR3 contains 15 residues. After removal of 6 bases from V and 0 bases from J, the junction contained 8 bases not matched to a gene. CDR3 bases: TGCGCCAGCACTACGACAGGGCCCATGAACACTGAAGCTTTCTTT. Translated: CASTTTGPMNTEAFF.

This chain links TRBV24-1 with TRBJ1-5, with D unresolved. Looked up from germline, CDR1 is KGHDR and CDR2 is SFDVKD. This CDR3 contains 16 residues. Trimming removed 4 bases from V and 6 bases from J, with 18 bases in between. The CDR3 loop reads CATSDSPRVRGQPQHF. The DNA for the CDR3 is TGTGCCACCAGTGACTCTCCGAGAGTCCGCGGTCAGCCCCAGCATTTT.

The V call is TRBV20-1, the J call TRBJ1-1; D gene uncertain. Trimming cost V 5 bases and J 1 base, with 11 bases left between them. CDR1 DFQATT and CDR2 SNEGSKA come from the germline V gene (reference sequence). The CDR3 contains 13 residues. CDR3 in DNA: TGCAGTGCTCAAGAACAGCGGAACACTGAAGCTTTCTTT. The encoded protein is CSAQEQRNTEAFF.

This clonotype was counted many times. V and J are TRBV2 and TRBJ2-1; the match to TRBD2 covers 13 bases. This CDR3 is built from 17 residues. The germline gives CDR1 SNHLY, CDR2 FYNNEI. Germline trimming cut 10 bases from V and 0 bases from J; bases unmatched to any gene: 9. The CDR3 sequence: CATPTSGGFSSYNEQFF. The CDR3 DNA is TGTGCCACTCCGACTAGCGGGGGGTTTAGCTCCTACAATGAGCAGTTCTTC.

This clonotype appeared a single time. The chain joins TRBV7-3 to TRBJ2-1; D might be TRBD2 (6 bases). The CDR3 loop spans 15 amino acids. V was clipped by 1 base and J by 10 bases, with 17 bases between them. CDR1 and CDR2 from the germline V gene are SGHTA and FQGTGA. The CDR3 region is CASSLMGRGMEEQFF. Here the CDR3 DNA reads TGTGCCAGCAGCTTAATGGGACGGGGGATGGAGGAGCAGTTCTTC. The complete variable domain, with remaining parts taken from reference TRBV7-3 and TRBJ2-1, reads GAGVSQTPSNKVTEKGKYVELRCDPISGHTALYWYRQSLGQGPEFLIYFQGTGAADDSGLPNDRFFAVRPEGSVSTLKIQRTERGDSAVYLCASSLMGRGMEEQFFGPGTRLTVL.

The chain is built from TRBV7-9 and TRBJ2-7; weak D call: TRBD2 (5 bases). Per the germline V gene, CDR1 is SEHNR and CDR2 is FQNEAQ (reference sequence). Deletions cut 7 bases from V and 1 base from J, with 17 bases between. CDR3 length equals 15 residues. The CDR3 nucleotides read TGTGCCAGCAACCAAGGTACGGGGAATTCCTACGAGCAGTACTTC. Translation gives CASNQGTGNSYEQYF.

This rearrangement joins TRBV9 to TRBJ1-2, with D perhaps TRBD1 (5 bases). Germline V CDR1 and CDR2: SGDLS, YYNGEE. The germline V and J ends were trimmed by 3 bases and 0 bases, with 9 bases remaining between them. CDR3 length: 14 amino acids. CDR3 amino acids: CASSATASNYGYTF. CDR3 bases: TGTGCCAGCAGCGCGACAGCGTCTAACTATGGCTACACCTTC. The entire variable domain, with the rest obtained from reference TRBV9 and TRBJ1-2, is as follows: DSGVTQTPKHLITATGQRVTLRCSPRSGDLSVYWYQQSLDQGLQFLIQYYNGEERAKGNILERFSAQQFPDLHSELNLSSLELGDSALYFCASSATASNYGYTFGSGTRLTVV.

The chain links TRBV20-1 to TRBJ2-3, with D possibly TRBD1 on 6 matching bases. V was clipped by 3 bases and J by 3 bases, with 13 bases between them. Germline CDR1 is DFQATT and CDR2 is SNEGSKA (reference sequence). This CDR3 comprises 14 residues. CDR3 protein: CSASGGPLTDTQYF. CDR3 bases: TGCAGTGCTAGTGGGGGCCCCCTAACAGATACGCAGTATTTT.

The chain employs TRBV5-1 and TRBJ2-5; 13 nucleotides align to TRBD2. J was trimmed by 4 bases and V by 4 bases; bases with no gene match: 7. The CDR3 is made up of 16 amino acids. Germline lookup yields CDR1 SGHRS and CDR2 YFSETQ. The CDR3 spells CASSLGTSGVPETQYF. CDR3 bases: TGCGCCAGCAGCCTGGGGACTAGCGGGGTCCCAGAGACCCAGTACTTC.

The V and J genes are TRBV2 and TRBJ2-1; 9 nucleotides line up with TRBD2. Germline CDR1 reads SNHLY; CDR2 reads FYNNEI. The ends lost 6 bases at V and 7 bases at J; junction bases unmatched: 10. The CDR3 consists of 15 residues. CDR3: CASRVPSGVGNEQFF. The CDR3 region has the DNA TGTGCCAGCAGGGTTCCTAGCGGGGTGGGTAATGAGCAGTTCTTC.

This clonotype was counted a single time. This chain joins TRBV5-1 and TRBJ2-7, with D possibly being TRBD1 (5 bases). The CDR3 is made up of 15 amino acids. V was cut by 2 bases and J by 2 bases, with 14 bases left in between. Germline V gene lookup returns CDR1 SGHRS and CDR2 YFSETQ. This chain's CDR3 is CASSFQGEGTYEQYF. The CDR3, as DNA: TGCGCCAGCAGCTTCCAGGGCGAAGGGACCTACGAGCAGTACTTC.

The chain employs TRBV12-3 or TRBV12-4 and TRBJ2-7, with 14 positions matching TRBD2. The DNA end is more similar to TRBJ2-5, so the J call may be wrong. The CDR3 sequence is 15 residues long. This chain's CDR3 is CASSGTSGRGETQYF. The CDR3 coding sequence is TGTGCCAGCAGTGGGACTAGCGGGAGAGGAGAGACCCAGTACTTC.

This chain connects TRBV5-1 to TRBJ2-2; 7 nucleotides match TRBD1. This CDR3 is built from 16 residues. Trimming removed 2 bases from V and 0 bases from J; junction bases left unmatched: 4. Germline V gene sequence: CDR1 SGHRS, CDR2 YFSETQ. CDR3 sequence reads: CASSFRQGTNTGELFF. CDR3 coding DNA: TGCGCCAGCAGCTTTAGACAGGGAACGAACACCGGGGAGCTGTTTTTT.

In its sample, this clonotype was seen once. The chain joins TRBV20-1 to TRBJ2-7, with TRBD1 matching over 8 bases. Germline lookup yields CDR1 DFQATT and CDR2 SNEGSKA (reference sequence). J lost 9 bases, V lost 3 bases, and 10 bases had no gene match. CDR3 size: 13 residues. The CDR3 DNA sequence: TGCAGTGCTAGGGGACAGGCGGTCGATGGGCAGTACTTC. Translated, it gives CSARGQAVDGQYF.

The gene calls are TRBV27 and TRBJ2-1; 7 nucleotides line up with TRBD1. Trimming removed 6 bases from V and 2 bases from J; junction bases left unmatched: 4. The length of the CDR3 is 14 residues. Germline values: CDR1 MNHEY, CDR2 SMNVEV (reference sequence). The CDR3 nucleotides are TGTGCCAGCAGAGGGACAGCTCCCTACAATGAGCAGTTCTTC. Its translation: CASRGTAPYNEQFF.

This chain links TRBV10-3 with TRBJ2-3, with TRBD2 identical over 10 bases. The CDR3 runs 15 residues. Germline V gene data show CDR1 as ENHRY and CDR2 as SYGVKD. Germline trimming cut 5 bases from V and 0 bases from J; bases unmatched to any gene: 2. CDR3 sequence: CAISRLAGSTDTQYF. The CDR3 DNA follows: TGTGCCATCAGTCGACTAGCGGGTAGCACAGATACGCAGTATTTT.

This chain uses TRBV15 with TRBJ2-7; D remains ambiguous. The CDR3 has 13 residues. Germline V gives CDR1 LNHNV, CDR2 YYDKDF (reference sequence). The V and J ends lost 3 bases and 0 bases respectively, with 6 bases between them. The CDR3: CATSSPNSYEQYF. DNA of the CDR3: TGTGCCACCAGCAGCCCTAACTCCTACGAGCAGTACTTC.